This T cell receptor beta chain was profiled in a study of shared clonotypes between healthy human individuals. On the study more broadly: Three CD4 naive, three CD4 memory, two CD8 naive and one CD8 memory plate were used per donor.

Some clones are missing from TCRdb's copy, which holds only in-frame ones; the method was immunoSEQ multiplex PCR. Of some 2.3 million clones detected, 90% to 95% appear once; the ten largest clones hold roughly 0.36%. The CDR3 sequence is 15 residues long. The germline CDR1 and CDR2 sequences are SNHLY and FYNNEI. V lost 8 bases and J lost 0, with 17 bases in between. The J gene is TRBJ2-7, the V gene TRBV2; possible D gene TRBD2, 5 bases. The receptor comes from a man aged 18 to 29 in good health. Some clones in this sample may be carry-over from other donors' samples. Sequenced input: naive CD4+ T cells from PBMCs. The subset here: CD45RA+ positively selected. The CDR3 loop reads CASLMDSASSYEQYF. The CDR3 DNA sequence: TGTGCCAGCCTGATGGATAGCGCAAGCTCCTACGAGCAGTACTTC.